The rows below give T cell receptor beta chains drawn from one sample of a study of T cell responses to AZD1222 COVID-19 vaccine. Generated by immunoSEQ multiplex PCR, the TCRdb table keeps only in-frame clones and is missing some. The sample has under 140,000 clones; 92% are singletons. The sample in question was peripheral blood, obtained 28 days after the second AZD1222 dose. The receptor source for this set is an adult who received the AZD1222 COVID-19 vaccine. CDR3s include the opening cysteine and the closing phenylalanine or tryptophan. The D gene is left open where the match is weak. Part of the rows lack a size; the others show once, few, many or a class for expanded clones.

TRBV7-9	TRBJ1-1	-	-	CASSLVMNTEAFF	TGTGCCAGCAGCTTAGTTATGAACACTGAAGCTTTCTTT
TRBV7-8	TRBJ1-5	-	-	CASSFGGYSNQPQHF	TGTGCCAGCAGCTTTGGGGGGTATAGCAATCAGCCCCAGCATTTT
TRBV7-8	TRBJ2-5	TRBD2	-	CASSLASGGPGTQYF	TGTGCCAGCAGCTTAGCTAGCGGGGGCCCCGGGACCCAGTACTTC
TRBV11-2	TRBJ2-5	-	once	CASSNVLRNQETQYF	TGTGCCAGCAGCAACGTTTTGAGGAACCAAGAGACCCAGTACTTC
TRBV5-6	TRBJ2-7	TRBD1	-	CASSYMDRGSYEQYF	TGTGCCAGCAGCTACATGGACAGGGGGTCCTACGAGCAGTACTTC
TRBV13	TRBJ2-7	TRBD2	-	CASSSGGVSYEQYF	TGTGCCAGCAGCTCCGGGGGGGTCTCCTACGAGCAGTACTTC
TRBV7-2	TRBJ2-7	TRBD1	-	CASSFRTGSYEQYF	TGTGCCAGCAGTTTCCGGACAGGGTCTTACGAGCAGTACTTC
TRBV7-2	TRBJ2-5	-	-	CASSREGRFQETQYF	TGTGCCAGCAGCCGCGAGGGACGTTTCCAAGAGACCCAGTACTTC
TRBV12-3/TRBV12-4	TRBJ2-7	-	-	CASSLVDSYEQYF	TGTGCCAGCAGTTTGGTGGACTCCTACGAGCAGTACTTC
TRBV10-3	TRBJ1-6	TRBD1	-	CAIQGQGGNSPLHF	TGTGCCATCCAAGGACAGGGCGGTAATTCACCCCTCCACTTT
TRBV7-2	TRBJ2-5	TRBD1	-	CASSLVHLRQGWQETQYF	TGTGCCAGCAGCTTAGTTCATCTACGACAGGGGTGGCAAGAGACCCAGTACTTC
TRBV28	TRBJ2-3	TRBD2	-	CASSLAGGPTDTQYF	TGTGCCAGCAGTTTAGCGGGGGGGCCCACAGATACGCAGTATTTT
TRBV7-2	TRBJ1-3	-	once	CASSLVAFGNTIYF	TGTGCCAGCAGCTTAGTGGCGTTCGGAAACACCATATATTTT
TRBV9	TRBJ2-2	-	-	CASSVLLGSGELFF	TGTGCCAGCAGCGTCCTGCTAGGCTCCGGGGAGCTGTTTTTT
TRBV25-1	TRBJ1-6	-	-	CASSAYRETSYNSPLHF	TGTGCCAGCAGTGCGTACAGGGAGACCTCCTATAATTCACCCCTCCACTTT
TRBV14	TRBJ1-5	TRBD1	-	CASSIGQGGQPQHF	TGTGCCAGCAGCATAGGACAGGGAGGCCAGCCCCAGCATTTT
TRBV13	TRBJ1-4	-	-	CASSLQTTNEKLFF	TGTGCCAGCAGCTTGCAGACAACTAATGAAAAACTGTTTTTT
TRBV7-8	TRBJ1-1	-	-	CASSSVGNTEAFF	TGTGCCAGCAGCTCCGTTGGAAACACTGAAGCTTTCTTT
TRBV14	TRBJ2-3	TRBD2	-	CASSRLAGVSSTDTQYF	TGTGCCAGCAGTCGACTAGCGGGAGTGTCTAGCACAGATACGCAGTATTTT
TRBV19	TRBJ2-1	-	-	CASIARGHSGDEQFF	TGTGCCAGTATCGCTCGGGGACACTCCGGGGATGAGCAGTTCTTC
TRBV11-2	TRBJ1-1	-	-	CASSFRGDGVEAFF	TGTGCCAGCAGCTTTCGAGGGGACGGAGTTGAAGCTTTCTTT
TRBV4-2	TRBJ1-2	-	-	CASSRTTGSLRDGYTF	TGTGCCAGCAGCCGCACGACAGGTTCTCTGCGGGATGGCTACACCTTC
TRBV5-1	TRBJ2-5	TRBD1	-	CASSPGTGVYQETQYF	TGCGCCAGCAGCCCAGGGACAGGGGTGTACCAAGAGACCCAGTACTTC
TRBV2	TRBJ1-2	TRBD1	-	CASDAYRGLGYGYTF	TGTGCCAGCGATGCCTACAGGGGGCTTGGCTATGGCTACACCTTC
TRBV18	TRBJ2-7	TRBD2	-	CASSSPGLAGGYEQYF	TGTGCCAGCTCAAGTCCGGGACTAGCGGGGGGCTACGAGCAGTACTTC
TRBV5-4	TRBJ1-1	-	-	CASSPGGGQNKAFF	TGTGCCAGCAGCCCCGGGGGAGGGCAAAACAAAGCTTTCTTT
TRBV19	TRBJ2-3	-	-	CASSMGGGSTDTQYF	TGTGCCAGTAGTATGGGTGGCGGCAGCACAGATACGCAGTATTTT
TRBV5-1	TRBJ1-2	-	-	CASSFVAGRYGYTF	TGCGCCAGCAGCTTCGTGGCGGGGCGTTATGGCTACACCTTC
TRBV9	TRBJ1-3	TRBD1	-	CASGQGSSGNTIYF	TGTGCCAGCGGACAGGGATCCTCTGGAAACACCATATATTTT
TRBV7-8	TRBJ2-7	TRBD1	-	CASSPQTGAAYEQYF	TGTGCCAGCAGCCCCCAGACAGGGGCGGCTTATGAGCAGTACTTC
TRBV6-5	TRBJ1-2	TRBD1	-	CASSYGADREAYGYTF	TGTGCCAGCAGTTACGGTGCGGACAGGGAAGCCTATGGCTACACCTTC
TRBV4-2	TRBJ2-2	-	-	CASSLLVFRPGELFF	TGTGCCAGCAGCCTACTAGTATTTCGTCCCGGGGAGCTGTTTTTT
TRBV11-3	TRBJ2-1	-	-	CASSLVYNEQFF	TGTGCCAGCAGCTTAGTATACAATGAGCAGTTCTTC
TRBV5-1	TRBJ2-3	-	once	CASSLRGDTDTQYF	TGCGCCAGCAGCTTGCGTGGCGACACAGATACGCAGTATTTT
TRBV30	TRBJ2-5	-	-	CAWSTGVAQETQYF	TGTGCCTGGAGTACGGGAGTAGCACAAGAGACCCAGTACTTC
TRBV19	TRBJ2-2	-	-	CASSIPGTGELFF	TGTGCCAGTAGTATTCCGGGGACCGGGGAGCTGTTTTTT
TRBV14	TRBJ2-5	-	-	CASSRGMRETQYF	TGTGCCAGCAGCAGGGGAATGAGGGAGACCCAGTACTTC
TRBV7-2	TRBJ1-4	-	-	CASSLGDGRGNEKLFF	TGTGCCAGCAGCTTAGGGGATGGACGGGGTAATGAAAAACTGTTTTTT
TRBV7-2	TRBJ2-7	-	-	CASSLAAGNYEQYF	TGTGCCAGCAGCTTAGCGGCAGGGAACTACGAGCAGTACTTC
TRBV4-1	TRBJ2-5	TRBD1	once	CASSQDQGTGDGETQYF	TGCGCCAGCAGCCAAGATCAGGGGACAGGGGATGGAGAGACCCAGTACTTC
TRBV7-8	TRBJ1-2	TRBD1	-	CASSLADRGGGYTF	TGTGCCAGCAGCTTGGCCGACAGGGGTGGAGGCTACACCTTC
TRBV20-1	TRBJ2-1	-	few	CSASESSRQDNEQFF	TGCAGTGCTAGTGAATCTTCGAGACAGGACAATGAGCAGTTCTTC
TRBV3-1/TRBV3-2	TRBJ2-5	-	-	CASSSTRSGNTGIASVETQYF	TGTGCCAGCAGTTCCACACGCTCCGGCAACACAGGGATAGCTTCGGTGGAGACCCAGTACTTC
TRBV11-2	TRBJ1-3	-	-	CASSLDLDTIYF	TGTGCCAGCAGCTTAGATTTGGACACCATATATTTT
TRBV4-3	TRBJ2-1	-	few	CASSQGPNPHEQFF	TGCGCCAGCAGCCAAGGCCCAAACCCCCATGAGCAGTTCTTC
TRBV6-5	TRBJ2-3	TRBD1	once	CASSKQGAGTDTQYF	TGTGCCAGCAGTAAACAGGGGGCCGGCACAGATACGCAGTATTTT
TRBV19	TRBJ2-5	TRBD2	-	CASSIGLAGEGAQYF	TGTGCCAGTAGTATAGGCCTAGCGGGGGAGGGGGCCCAGTACTTC
TRBV4-2	TRBJ2-5	TRBD1	-	CASSPTDREETQYF	TGTGCCAGCAGCCCAACCGACAGGGAAGAGACCCAGTACTTC
TRBV24-1	TRBJ2-7	-	-	CATSRDGYEQYF	TGTGCCACCAGTAGGGACGGCTACGAGCAGTACTTC
TRBV9	TRBJ1-6	-	-	CASSNAPYNSPLHF	TGTGCCAGCAGCAACGCTCCCTATAATTCACCCCTCCACTTT
TRBV7-2	TRBJ1-1	TRBD1	-	CASSLEMTGATEAFF	TGTGCCAGCAGCTTAGAAATGACAGGGGCCACTGAAGCTTTCTTT
TRBV6-4	TRBJ1-1	-	-	CASSDGRNTEAFF	TGTGCCAGCAGTGATGGCCGGAACACTGAAGCTTTCTTT
TRBV3-1/TRBV3-2	TRBJ2-7	TRBD1	-	CASSASGTGSEQYF	TGTGCCAGCAGCGCCTCCGGGACAGGCTCCGAGCAGTACTTC
TRBV29-1	TRBJ1-1	TRBD1	once	CSVVQGAGAFF	TGCAGCGTAGTACAGGGGGCGGGAGCTTTCTTT
TRBV21-1	TRBJ1-3	-	-	CASSKGGRSQGNTIYF	TGTGCCAGCAGCAAAGGTGGCAGGTCTCAAGGAAACACCATATATTTT